What follows are 12 T cell receptor beta chains derived from one specimen sequenced in a study of T cell clonality in common variable immunodeficiency (dated by TCRdb to between 2015 and 2016). The paper as a whole reports these results and caveats: Fewer deletions and N-nucleotide insertions were reportedly observed in CVID TCRbeta sequences, and highly modified clones with 13 or more V deletions were reportedly absent from CVID TCRbeta sequences.

Preparation of the library involved the immunoSEQ multiplex PCR assay. As stored in TCRdb, this immuneACCESS dataset retains in-frame rearrangements with V and J assigned. A fraction of the clones does not appear; measured against another copy, unresolved V genes explain less than half of the discrepancy, and the remainder lacks a known reason. This sample includes about 23,000 clones, and none of them was observed just once. About 9.1% of the sample lies in the top ten. These receptors have no known antigen. Sequences were obtained from peripheral blood mononuclear cells. These TCRs come from a human donor with common variable immunodeficiency.

The table lists this clone with many counts. The CDR3 end falls 3 residues outside the read, so it is completed with the germline J gene. The chain has TRBV29-1 and TRBJ1-1, with 10 bases lining up with TRBD1. The CDR3 spans 14 residues. Per germline, CDR1 SQVTM and CDR2 ANQGSEA. The trim removed 4 bases at V and 5 bases at J, leaving 7 bases unmatched. CDR3: CSVGQGAQNTEAFF. Incomplete CDR3 DNA: TGCAGCGTTGGACAGGGGGCCCAGAATACTGAA.

This clone was detected only a few times. Coverage ceases 3 residues before the CDR3 finishes, and the germline J gene fills in the end. V gene TRBV7-2 combines with J gene TRBJ1-6; D is unresolved. Germline loops: CDR1 SGHTA, CDR2 FQGNSA. CDR3 length equals 17 residues. Trimming removed 0 bases at V and 11 bases at J, with 20 bases between. The CDR3 reads CASSLADRVHRTAPLHF. The sequenced CDR3 bases are TGTGCCAGCAGCTTAGCGGATAGGGTCCATAGGACTGCACCC.

This clone was seen repeatedly, ten times or more. From the germline J gene comes the end of the CDR3, since the read stops 3 residues before it. The chain couples TRBV2 to TRBJ2-1; a weak D match, TRBD2 (6 bases). Germline V gives CDR1 SNHLY, CDR2 FYNNEI. The CDR3 has 15 residues. Trimming cost V 7 bases and J 2 bases, with 15 bases left between them. The CDR3 loop reads CASTLGRGPYNEQFF. CDR3 DNA, as far as it was read: TGTGCCAGCACCCTTGGGCGGGGTCCCTACAATGAG.

About this clone: Sequencing ends 3 residues short of the CDR3 end; the germline J gene provides the rest. The V and J genes are TRBV11-1 and TRBJ2-5; D might be TRBD1 (7 bases). This CDR3 is 12 amino acids long. Trimming cost V 6 bases and J 5 bases, with 10 bases left between them. Germline V CDR1 and CDR2: SGHAT, FQDESV (reference sequence). The CDR3 sequence is CASSSGGETQYF. CDR3 DNA (partial): TGTGCCAGCAGTTCAGGGGGGGAGACC.

This clone was recorded many times. From the germline J gene comes the end of the CDR3, since the read stops 3 residues before it. The chain has TRBV6-2 or TRBV6-3 and TRBJ2-2; 13 bases line up with TRBD2. Germline V gene lookup returns CDR1 MNHEY and CDR2 SVGEGT. The CDR3 is 15 residues long. V gave up 5 bases and J gave up 4 bases; unmatched junction bases: 1. CDR3 protein: CASSTSGRATGELFF. CDR3 DNA, as far as it was read: TGTGCCAGCAGTACTAGCGGGAGGGCCACCGGGGAG.

Many counts were recorded for this clone. The read stops 3 residues short of the end of the CDR3; the missing end is completed from the germline J gene. This chain connects TRBV10-3 to TRBJ1-6; 8 positions agree with TRBD1. The germline CDR1 and CDR2 sequences are ENHRY and SYGVKD. V shed 8 bases, J shed 7 bases, and the junction held 16 bases outside the gene matches. The CDR3 extends over 17 amino acids. The DNA read from the CDR3 is TGTGCCATCGCGCCAGGGGGCGCGGGCATTGGGAATTCACCC. Its protein is CAIAPGGAGIGNSP. The full CDR3 protein is CAIAPGGAGIGNSPLHF.

Ten or more counts support this clone. Sequencing ends 3 residues short of the CDR3 end; the germline J gene provides the rest. The V and J genes are TRBV9 and TRBJ2-1; 7 nucleotides align to TRBD1. The CDR3 totals 15 residues. The trim removed 3 bases at V and 3 bases at J, leaving 6 bases unmatched. CDR1 is SGDLS, CDR2 YYNGEE, per germline. The CDR3 region is CASSATGAHYNEQFF. Partial CDR3 DNA: TGTGCCAGCAGCGCTACAGGGGCACACTACAATGAG.

Notes on this clone: The CDR3 is cut off 3 residues early in the read; its end comes from the germline J gene. The sample holds other DNA sequences that translate to the same CDR3. The chain combines TRBV13 with TRBJ2-7; 10 bases align to TRBD1. V shed 5 bases and J 4 bases; nucleotides not matched to a gene: 8. This CDR3 has 15 residues. Germline V gene data show CDR1 as PRHDT and CDR2 as FYEKMQ (reference sequence). CDR3 DNA, as far as it was read: TGTGCCAGCAGCGCCTCCGGGACAGGGGTGTACGAG. This codes for CASSASGTGVYE. The CDR3, in full, reads CASSASGTGVYEQYF.

Many counts were recorded for this clone. The sequenced fragment ends 3 residues before the CDR3 boundary, so the rest is inferred from the germline J gene. The chain joins TRBV2 to TRBJ2-3; D may be TRBD2 (7 bases). V lost 8 bases and J 1 base, leaving 16 bases between the germline ends. The CDR3 has 15 residues. The germline V gene has CDR1 SNHLY and CDR2 FYNNEI. The CDR3 loop reads CASGGGSRGTDTQYF. The CDR3 DNA, read in part, is TGTGCCAGCGGGGGCGGGAGCAGGGGCACAGATACG. Full variable domain (missing parts from reference TRBV2 and TRBJ2-3): EPEVTQTPSHQVTQMGQEVILRCVPISNHLYFYWYRQILGQKVEFLVSFYNNEISEKSEIFDDQFSVERPDGSNFTLKIRSTKLEDSAMYFCASGGGSRGTDTQYFGPGTRLTVL.

Comments on this clone: The CDR3 end falls 3 residues outside the read, so it is completed with the germline J gene. The V call is TRBV30, the J call TRBJ1-6; D call uncertain. CDR3 length equals 15 residues. Trimming pared 0 bases from V and 0 bases from J, leaving 6 bases between. The V gene's germline CDR1 is GTSNPN and CDR2 SVGIG (reference sequence). The DNA read from the CDR3 is TGTGCCTGGAGTGTTGCCAGCTCCTATAATTCACCC. It yields the protein CAWSVASSYNSP. The CDR3 in full is CAWSVASSYNSPLHF.

The sample holds many counts of this clone. Coverage ceases 3 residues before the CDR3 finishes, and the germline J gene fills in the end. This sequence joins TRBV6-1 and TRBJ1-5; 7 nucleotides align to TRBD1. The trim removed 2 bases at V and 4 bases at J, leaving 5 bases unmatched. The CDR3 spans 15 residues. Germline V gene lookup returns CDR1 MNHNS and CDR2 SASEGT. CDR3 bases read: TGTGCCAGCAGTGAATGGCGCAGGGGGAATCAGCCC. Protein product: CASSEWRRGNQP. The entire CDR3 protein is CASSEWRRGNQPQHF.

This clone was picked up many times. The read stops 3 residues short of the end of the CDR3; the missing end is completed from the germline J gene. V usage is TRBV30 and J usage is TRBJ2-7; 8 bases map to TRBD2. V lost 3 bases and J lost 0; bases outside the gene matches: 4. Per the germline V gene, CDR1 is GTSNPN and CDR2 is SVGIG (reference sequence). The CDR3 is made up of 14 amino acids. Partial CDR3 DNA: TGTGCCTGGAGGTTAGCGGGGAGCTCCTACGAG. Translating it yields CAWRLAGSSYE. The whole CDR3 region reads CAWRLAGSSYEQYF. The complete variable domain, with remaining parts taken from reference TRBV30 and TRBJ2-7, reads SQTIHQWPATLVQPVGSPLSLECTVEGTSNPNLYWYRQAAGRGLQLLFYSVGIGQISSEVPQNLSASRPQDRQFILSSKKLLLSDSGFYLCAWRLAGSSYEQYFGPGTRLTVT.